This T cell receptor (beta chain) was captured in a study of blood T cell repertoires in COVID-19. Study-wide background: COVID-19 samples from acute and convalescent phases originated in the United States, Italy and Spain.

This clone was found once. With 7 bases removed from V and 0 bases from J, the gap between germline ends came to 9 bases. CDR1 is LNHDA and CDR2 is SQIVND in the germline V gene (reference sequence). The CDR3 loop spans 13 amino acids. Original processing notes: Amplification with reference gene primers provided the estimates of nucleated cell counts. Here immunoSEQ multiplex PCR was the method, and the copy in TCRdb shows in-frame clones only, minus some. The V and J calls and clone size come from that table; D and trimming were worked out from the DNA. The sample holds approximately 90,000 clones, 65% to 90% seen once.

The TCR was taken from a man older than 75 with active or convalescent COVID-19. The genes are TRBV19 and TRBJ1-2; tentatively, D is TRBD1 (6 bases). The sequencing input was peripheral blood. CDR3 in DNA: TGTGCCAGTACCTGGACAGCTAACTATGGCTACACCTTC. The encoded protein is CASTWTANYGYTF.